This T cell receptor (beta chain) is from a study of T-cell memory formation after mild COVID-19. General study results and limits: Pre-infection memory carried some responding clones, suggesting that cross-reactive memory joined. Clones that contracted from day 15 to 85 had balanced CD4/CD8; later expanders were CD4+ biased.

The table lists this clonotype with a few counts. Its antigen remains unknown. Researchers used 5'RACE with constant-segment primers to make TCR alpha and TCR beta cDNA libraries that carry sample barcodes and UMIs. MiXCR, applied by TCRdb to the 5' RACE reads, yields one record per CDR3 protein. The sample lists around 200,000 distinct CDR3 sequences, about 22% occurring once. This receptor was identified in an adult woman who had mild COVID-19 (a few samples of this study predate the infection). Cell type and time point are not known. The sequenced sample was PBMCs or a T cell subset sorted from them (not recorded which).

Here the CDR3 reads CASSKTRQETQYF. For the CDR3, the DNA is TGTGCCAGCAGTAAGACCCGGCAAGAGACCCAGTACTTC. The V and J genes are TRBV27 and TRBJ2-5; D is unresolved. Germline V lookup: CDR1 MNHEY, CDR2 SMNVEV (reference sequence). The CDR3 sequence is 13 residues long. V was clipped by 5 bases and J by 2 bases, with 9 bases between them.